Following are 16 T cell receptor beta chains from one sample sequenced in a study of blood T cell repertoires in COVID-19. The method was immunoSEQ multiplex PCR; TCRdb's version includes in-frame clones alone and lacks a portion of them. The data hold 110,000 to 150,000 clones, with around nine tenths observed a single time. The sequenced material came from peripheral blood. Every receptor here comes from a human donor in a cohort sampled during active COVID-19.

V gene TRBV5-1 combines with J gene TRBJ2-6; D gene unclear. V was clipped by 0 bases and J by 0 bases, with 4 bases between them. Germline V gene data show CDR1 as SGHRS and CDR2 as YFSETQ. CDR3 length: 15 amino acids. CDR3 region: CASSLGNSGANVLTF. The CDR3 region has the DNA TGCGCCAGCAGCTTGGGTAACTCTGGGGCCAACGTCCTGACTTTC. The full variable domain, in which reference TRBV5-1 and TRBJ2-6 provide the parts outside the CDR3, is KAGVTQTPRYLIKTRGQQVTLSCSPISGHRSVSWYQQTPGQGLQFLFEYFSETQRNKGNFPGRFSGRQFSNSRSEMNVSTLELGDSALYLCASSLGNSGANVLTFGAGSRLTVL.

The chain recombines TRBV6-1 with TRBJ1-5; no clear D. CDR1 is MNHNS and CDR2 is SASEGT in the germline V gene. Trimming took off 5 bases at V and 1 base at J, with 9 bases between the two ends. The CDR3 has 14 residues. CDR3 nucleotides: TGTGCCAGCAGTTCCAAAGCCAGCAATCAGCCCCAGCATTTT. This codes for CASSSKASNQPQHF.

The chain links TRBV15 to TRBJ2-1; a possible D gene is TRBD2 (6 bases). The germline V gene has CDR1 LNHNV and CDR2 YYDKDF (reference sequence). Trimming pared 0 bases from V and 4 bases from J, leaving 19 bases between. The CDR3 loop spans 18 amino acids. The CDR3 DNA reads as TGTGCCACCAGCAGAGATCAGTTCGGTGGGAGGTATTACAATGAGCAGTTCTTC. It translates to CATSRDQFGGRYYNEQFF. The full variable domain, rest sourced from reference TRBV15 and TRBJ2-1, is DAMVIQNPRYQVTQFGKPVTLSCSQTLNHNVMYWYQQKSSQAPKLLFHYYDKDFNNEADTPDNFQSRRPNTSFCFLDIRSPGLGDTAMYLCATSRDQFGGRYYNEQFFGPGTRLTVL.

The chain employs TRBV7-8 and TRBJ2-5, with D perhaps matching TRBD1 (6 bases). In germline, CDR1 is SGHVS, CDR2 FQNEAQ. Trimming pared 5 bases from V and 5 bases from J, leaving 18 bases between. The CDR3 is made up of 15 amino acids. The CDR3 loop reads CASSPAIKRGETQYF. The CDR3 region has the DNA TGTGCCAGCAGCCCTGCGATCAAAAGGGGGGAGACCCAGTACTTC. The full variable domain, in which reference TRBV7-8 and TRBJ2-5 provide the parts outside the CDR3, is GAGVSQSPRYKVAKRGQDVALRCDPISGHVSLFWYQQALGQGPEFLTYFQNEAQLDKSGLPSDRFFAERPEGSVSTLKIQRTQQEDSAVYLCASSPAIKRGETQYFGPGTRLLVL.

This rearrangement joins TRBV7-2 to TRBJ1-5, with D possibly matching TRBD1 (5 bases). Germline V lookup: CDR1 SGHTA, CDR2 FQGNSA. The CDR3 is 15 residues long. The germline V and J ends were trimmed by 3 bases and 2 bases, with 11 bases remaining between them. The CDR3 bases are TGTGCCAGCAGCTTGACTGGAGGGGGCAATCAGCCCCAGCATTTT. Translated: CASSLTGGGNQPQHF.

The chain uses TRBV2 and TRBJ2-3; TRBD2 matches at 14 bases. The V and J ends lost 7 bases and 4 bases, in that order; junction bases with no gene match: 10. In germline, CDR1 is SNHLY, CDR2 FYNNEI. The CDR3 consists of 17 residues. The CDR3 DNA sequence: TGTGCCAGCAAGACTAGCGGGGGGGCCGGCGACGCAGATACGCAGTATTTT. Its protein product is CASKTSGGAGDADTQYF.

The chain has TRBV2 and TRBJ1-6; no reliable D call. V dropped 4 bases and J dropped 4 bases, with 11 bases sitting between them. The germline V gene encodes CDR1 SNHLY and CDR2 FYNNEI. CDR3 length: 15 residues. The CDR3 DNA follows: TGTGCCAGCAGTGCGGAACAGCAATATAATTCACCCCTCCACTTT. Translating gives CASSAEQQYNSPLHF.

J is TRBJ2-5 and V is TRBV9, with 8 bases lining up with TRBD2. The CDR3 is made up of 13 amino acids. V lost 4 bases and J lost 5; bases outside the gene matches: 4. CDR1 and CDR2 from the germline V gene are SGDLS and YYNGEE. CDR3 DNA: TGTGCCAGCAGCACCCGGGAGGGTGAGACCCAGTACTTC. This gives the protein CASSTREGETQYF.

The chain couples TRBV5-8 to TRBJ2-3; 12 nucleotides agree with TRBD1. The germline gives CDR1 SGHTS, CDR2 YDEGEE. The CDR3 sequence is 16 residues long. V gave up 6 bases and J gave up 5 bases; unmatched junction bases: 10. CDR3 sequence: CASTMGGTGGRDTQYF. CDR3 bases: TGTGCCAGCACCATGGGGGGGACAGGGGGCCGAGATACGCAGTATTTT.

As regards this clone: The sample has other DNA sequences that encode this CDR3 too. The chain couples TRBV18 to TRBJ2-2; TRBD1 matches 10 bases. Germline loops: CDR1 KGHSH, CDR2 LQKENI. CDR3 length: 15 residues. V lost 3 bases and J lost 5; bases outside the gene matches: 3. CDR3 protein: CASSPPGQGTGELFF. CDR3 in DNA: TGTGCCAGCTCACCGCCGGGACAGGGGACCGGGGAGCTGTTTTTT. The full variable domain, completed using reference TRBV18 and TRBJ2-2, is NAGVMQNPRHLVRRRGQEARLRCSPMKGHSHVYWYRQLPEEGLKFMVYLQKENIIDESGMPKERFSAEFPKEGPSILRIQQVVRGDSAAYFCASSPPGQGTGELFFGEGSRLTVL.

V is TRBV11-2 and J is TRBJ1-2, with D hard to call. Germline V gives CDR1 SGHAT, CDR2 FQNNGV. The CDR3 has 17 residues. V was shortened by 2 bases and J by 4 bases, with 20 bases between the two germline ends. The CDR3 reads CASSLSRDEGRLYGYTF. CDR3 DNA: TGTGCCAGCAGCTTAAGTAGAGACGAGGGCCGCCTCTATGGCTACACCTTC.

The chain joins TRBV5-6 to TRBJ1-1, with unresolved D. Germline CDR1 SGHDT, CDR2 YYEEEE. This CDR3 region has 16 residues. Trimming took off 7 bases at V and 4 bases at J, with 23 bases between the two ends. CDR3 coding DNA: TGTGCCAGCGGGGAGCTGGGTCGCAGTAGTAGCACTGAAGCTTTCTTT. Translated, it gives CASGELGRSSSTEAFF.

This clone was picked up a small number of times. The chain is built from TRBV19 and TRBJ1-1; D gene ambiguous. The ends were cut back, 6 bases at V and 7 bases at J, with 18 bases in the middle. CDR1 and CDR2 from the germline V gene are LNHDA and SQIVND (reference sequence). This CDR3 is 14 amino acids long. This CDR3 reads CASRENGGTDEAFF. The CDR3, as DNA: TGTGCCAGTAGGGAAAACGGTGGAACAGATGAAGCTTTCTTT.

The CDR3 sequence: CASSQGGNQPQHF. As DNA, the CDR3 is TGTGCCAGCAGTCAGGGGGGAAATCAGCCCCAGCATTTT. This chain joins TRBV28 and TRBJ1-5; 7 bases agree with TRBD1. CDR3 length equals 13 residues. The V and J ends lost 5 bases and 4 bases, in that order; junction bases with no gene match: 2. In germline, CDR1 is MDHEN, CDR2 SYDVKM.

The chain is built from TRBV28 and TRBJ2-7; 8 bases agree with TRBD2. The J segment lost 1 base and the V segment lost 5 bases, leaving 4 bases of the junction unmatched. The CDR3 length is 14 residues. The germline V gene has CDR1 MDHEN and CDR2 SYDVKM. The CDR3 bases are TGTGCCAGCAGTCCCCGGGGGGGGTCCTACGAGCAGTACTTC. Encoded protein: CASSPRGGSYEQYF.

The rearrangement joins TRBV2 to TRBJ2-5; TRBD1 agrees at 7 bases. This CDR3 region has 14 residues. V was pared by 4 bases and J by 2 bases, with 4 bases of the junction left unmatched. In germline, CDR1 is SNHLY, CDR2 FYNNEI. This CDR3 is CASSVWDRQETQYF. CDR3 in DNA: TGTGCCAGCAGTGTTTGGGACAGACAAGAGACCCAGTACTTC.